The rows below give T cell receptor beta chains drawn from one sample of a study of identical twins. Each CDR3 protein is one row after TCRdb ran MiXCR on the 5' RACE reads. The sample lists about 690,000 distinct CDR3 sequences; over 5% were seen once. The sequencing input was naive T cells sorted from blood. The receptors were sampled from a young man in good health. Each CDR3 is given with its conserved first and last residue. A D gene is named only where the DNA matches it firmly. Part of the rows lack a size; the others show once, few, many or a class for expanded clones.

CDR3,D,V,length,J,size
CASSHGQGSGELFF,TRBD1,TRBV3-1,14,TRBJ2-2,NA
CASSSMGVGTDTQYF,NA,TRBV11-2,15,TRBJ2-3,few
CASSQNIGATDTQYF,NA,TRBV5-1,15,TRBJ2-3,few
CASSLTSGRAETQYF,TRBD2,TRBV12-3/TRBV12-4,15,TRBJ2-5,many
CATSRTVSEQFF,NA,TRBV15,12,TRBJ2-1,many
CASSYPLGEQFF,NA,TRBV12-3/TRBV12-4,12,TRBJ2-1,many
CASSQDSLQGSYEQYF,NA,TRBV3-1,16,TRBJ2-7,few
CASSSRSRNTGELFF,NA,TRBV7-9,15,TRBJ2-2,few
CASSPPGEGGYTF,NA,TRBV7-2,13,TRBJ1-2,NA
CASSNSGLAGSFNEQFF,TRBD2,TRBV5-6,17,TRBJ2-1,NA
CSAPPSRDASYNEQFF,NA,TRBV20-1,16,TRBJ2-1,NA
CASSPTGMRTEAFF,TRBD1,TRBV5-1,14,TRBJ1-1,many